This T cell receptor (beta chain) was found in a study of radiation and T cells in renal cell carcinoma. Study-level background: Nephrectomy followed 15 Gy stereotactic body radiation by 4 weeks. Overall study findings and caveats: Top tumor clonotypes rose in blood 2 weeks post-radiation, then contracted. Baseline intratumoral clonotype presence is unknown without pretreatment biopsies.

The time point is: blood 2 weeks post-SBRT. The sample's treatment: 15 Gy SBRT to primary tumor, nephrectomy 4 weeks later. After SBRT, blood was collected at 2 and 4 weeks, plus baseline. Worth noting for this clone: Its specificity is unknown.

This CDR3 comprises 15 residues. Trimming pared 4 bases from V and 3 bases from J, leaving 14 bases between. Germline assignment: CDR1 LGHNA and CDR2 YSLEER. Data came from immunoSEQ multiplex PCR; TCRdb stores just in-frame clones and leaves some out. The data show around 75,000 clones, roughly 87% seen once. The chain has TRBV4-3 and TRBJ2-3, with a possible D match to TRBD2 (6 bases). The source material was blood, sampled from a patient whose treatment included radiotherapy and nephrectomy. The sequence was collected from a man between 60 and 75 years old with renal cell carcinoma. This chain's CDR3 is CASSPRGGGTDTQYF. The CDR3 nucleotides are TGCGCCAGCAGCCCCCGGGGAGGAGGGACAGATACGCAGTATTTT.